A selection of T cell receptor beta chains follows, all from one sample in a study of lymphopenia after photon versus proton radiotherapy. Libraries were prepared by immunoSEQ multiplex PCR; TCRdb keeps only in-frame clonotypes and omits some of them. The data hold approximately 16,000 clones, with around 84% observed a single time. Source: peripheral blood, taken from a patient treated with proton-based radiotherapy. The receptors come from a man in his 70s with pancreatic cancer. The CDR3 runs from the conserved cysteine through the conserved F or W. D genes are given only for firm matches. The size of a clone is reported for some rows only, either as once, few or many, or as a class for expanded clones.

>-|-|TRBJ1-1|TRBV10-1
TGCGCCAGCAGTGATCCGGGGCGAGGCACTGAAGCTTTCTTT
CASSDPGRGTEAFF
>-|-|TRBJ2-1|TRBV7-9
TGTGCCAGCAGACCGGGGACCTGGAGCTCCTACAATGAGCAGTTCTTC
CASRPGTWSSYNEQFF
>-|-|TRBJ2-3|TRBV5-1
TGCGCCAGCAGCGCTCAATCGGGGACAGATACGCAGTATTTT
CASSAQSGTDTQYF
>-|-|TRBJ1-6|TRBV5-8
TGTGCCAGCAGCCCACGGGACAACCGAGGGCATTCACCCCTCCACTTT
CASSPRDNRGHSPLHF
>-|-|TRBJ2-1|TRBV7-6
TGTGCCAGCAGCTTCAGACCCGGGACGGGTACCAACAATGAGCAGTTCTTC
CASSFRPGTGTNNEQFF
>TRBD1|-|TRBJ1-3|TRBV18
TGTGCCAGCTCACCACAGCAGGGGGCTAACTCTGGAAACACCATATATTTT
CASSPQQGANSGNTIYF
>-|-|TRBJ1-1|TRBV5-1
TGCGCCAGCAGCTTAAGCGGCGCGAACACTGAAGCTTTCTTT
CASSLSGANTEAFF
>TRBD1|-|TRBJ2-1|TRBV4-2
TGTGCCAGCAGCCCATGGGGGACAGGGGATGGCAATGAGCAGTTCTTC
CASSPWGTGDGNEQFF
>-|-|TRBJ2-1|TRBV5-1
TGCGCCAGCAGCTTGGTAACGGGCCCGAATGAGCAGTTCTTC
CASSLVTGPNEQFF
>-|-|TRBJ2-7|TRBV27
TGTGCCAGCAGTCTTCGGGACACGTCCTACGAGCAGTACTTC
CASSLRDTSYEQYF
>TRBD1|few|TRBJ1-1|TRBV30
TGTGCCTGGACCTGGGGACAGGCGAACACTGAAGCTTTCTTT
CAWTWGQANTEAFF
>-|-|TRBJ2-1|TRBV14
TGTGCCAGCAGCCCATTAAGCCAACCCGGGATCAATGAGCAGTTCTTC
CASSPLSQPGINEQFF
>-|-|TRBJ2-7|TRBV7-9
TGTGCCAGCCGAGCCAAGGGCCCCACCTACGAGCAGTACTTC
CASRAKGPTYEQYF
>TRBD1|-|TRBJ1-1|TRBV15
TGTGCCACCAGCAGAGATGGACAGGTGAACACTGAAGCTTTCTTT
CATSRDGQVNTEAFF
>-|-|TRBJ1-2|TRBV5-1
TGCGCCAGCAGCTCCGGGACAAGAAACTATGGCTACACCTTC
CASSSGTRNYGYTF
>-|-|TRBJ1-1|TRBV5-8
TGTGCCAGCAGCCCCGGGAAGGGTTTAAAGAACACTGAAGCTTTCTTT
CASSPGKGLKNTEAFF
>-|-|TRBJ2-4|TRBV10-2
TGCGCCAGCAGTGAGTCGATGCTATCTGATGGAAACATTCAGTACTTC
CASSESMLSDGNIQYF
>TRBD2|-|TRBJ2-1|TRBV29-1
TGCAGCGTTCGGACTAGCGGGAGTCGGAATGAGCAGTTCTTC
CSVRTSGSRNEQFF
>-|-|TRBJ2-5|TRBV27
TGTGCCAGCAGTCCCGATATGGAGACCCAGTACTTC
CASSPDMETQYF
>TRBD1|-|TRBJ2-5|TRBV11-2
TGTGCCAGCAGCACCGGACAGGTCCAAGAGACCCAGTACTTC
CASSTGQVQETQYF
>-|once|TRBJ1-1|TRBV7-2
TGTGCCAGCAGCTTAGTCTCCGGGGGGAACACTGAAGCTTTCTTT
CASSLVSGGNTEAFF
>-|-|TRBJ2-7|TRBV14
TGTGCCAGCAGCTACTCCGTGCGGTTGGAGCAGTACTTC
CASSYSVRLEQYF
>TRBD1|few|TRBJ1-2|TRBV7-3
TGTGCCAGCAGCTTGACAGGGGGTGCTAACTATGGCTACACCTTC
CASSLTGGANYGYTF
>TRBD1|-|TRBJ1-6|TRBV5-8
TGTGCCAGCAGCCAAAGGACAGGGGTGGGTTCACCCCTCCACTTT
CASSQRTGVGSPLHF
>-|few|TRBJ1-2|TRBV30
TGTGCCTGGACTCAGGAGATGACCTATGGCTACACCTTC
CAWTQEMTYGYTF
>TRBD1|-|TRBJ1-1|TRBV5-4
TGTGCCAGCAGCGTCGGACAGGGGGCGGCGAGCACTGAAGCTTTCTTT
CASSVGQGAASTEAFF
>-|once|TRBJ1-2|TRBV15
TGTGCCACCAGCAGAGTGTATGCTGAAAACTATGGCTACACCTTC
CATSRVYAENYGYTF
>TRBD2|-|TRBJ2-3|TRBV6-1
TGTGCCAGCAGTGTCGGACTAGCAACAGATACGCAGTATTTT
CASSVGLATDTQYF
>-|-|TRBJ1-5|TRBV7-9
TGTGCCAGCAGCTTAACTGGGGGCAGGCAGCCCCAGCATTTT
CASSLTGGRQPQHF
>-|few|TRBJ1-2|TRBV7-2
TGTGCCAGCAGCACAAGGGGGGGTCGTGGCTACACCTTC
CASSTRGGRGYTF
>-|-|TRBJ2-1|TRBV18
TGTGCCAGCTCACCACCGGGAGAACAGCAGTTCTTC
CASSPPGEQQFF
>-|once|TRBJ1-3|TRBV9
TGTGCCAGCAGCGTCGCTTACAAGGGGGAAACTGGAAACACCATATATTTT
CASSVAYKGETGNTIYF
>TRBD2|-|TRBJ2-7|TRBV18
TGTGCCAGCTCCTGGGGACTAGCGGAGTTCTACGAGCAGTACTTC
CASSWGLAEFYEQYF
>-|once|TRBJ2-7|TRBV7-8
TGTGCCAGCAGCTTAGACGGGGCCTCCTACGAGCAGTACTTC
CASSLDGASYEQYF
>-|-|TRBJ1-1|TRBV7-8
TGTGCCAGCAGCTTAGGGTCGGGGGTTGGAGCTTTCTTT
CASSLGSGVGAFF
>TRBD1|-|TRBJ2-3|TRBV9
TGTGCCAGCAGCCCCCGAGGGGACAGGATGGATACGCAGTATTTT
CASSPRGDRMDTQYF
>-|-|TRBJ1-5|TRBV10-2
TGCGCCAGCACCGAAGGACTGAGCAATCAGCCCCAGCATTTT
CASTEGLSNQPQHF
>TRBD2|-|TRBJ2-3|TRBV5-1
TGCGCCAGCAGCTGGCCAGAGAATGGGAGGGCGCAGTATTTT
CASSWPENGRAQYF
>-|-|TRBJ2-4|TRBV10-3
TGTGCCATCAGTGAGTCGAGGGGGTTGGTCCCGAACATTCAGTACTTC
CAISESRGLVPNIQYF
>TRBD1|-|TRBJ1-1|TRBV19
TGTGCCAGTATCACCCCGGGACAGGGGACTGAAGCTTTCTTT
CASITPGQGTEAFF
>TRBD1|-|TRBJ1-2|TRBV23-1
TGCGCCAGGACAGGGAACTATGGCTACACCTTC
CARTGNYGYTF